The rows below give T cell receptor beta chains drawn from one sample of a study of blood T cell repertoires in COVID-19. Data came from immunoSEQ multiplex PCR; TCRdb stores just in-frame clones and leaves some out. The sample contains roughly 410,000 clones, around nine tenths of which appear only once. The sequenced sample consisted of peripheral blood. Receptors originate from a woman aged 35 to 49 with COVID-19, enrolled during active disease. CDR3s include the opening cysteine and the closing phenylalanine or tryptophan. D genes are given only for firm matches. Only part of the rows carry a size: once, few, many, or a class if the clone is expanded.

V gene,clone size,J gene,D gene,CDR3 DNA,CDR3 protein
TRBV5-1,-,TRBJ1-1,TRBD1,TGCGCCAGCAGCTTGGGCCGTGACAGGGGTTCTCTGAACACTGAAGCTTTCTTT,CASSLGRDRGSLNTEAFF
TRBV5-5,-,TRBJ1-6,-,TGTGCCAGCAGCCTAGTACGGGGGGATTCACCCCTCCACTTT,CASSLVRGDSPLHF
TRBV5-1,-,TRBJ2-5,TRBD2,TGCGCCAGCAGCTTGGCGACTAGCGGGGGGCAAGAGACCCAGTACTTC,CASSLATSGGQETQYF
TRBV19,-,TRBJ1-1,-,TGTGCCAGTAGTATCACGTCAGGGAAAGTCACTGAAGCTTTCTTT,CASSITSGKVTEAFF
TRBV6-6,-,TRBJ1-5,-,TGTGCCAGCAGTTCCCAGGGGACTCAGCCCCAGCATTTT,CASSSQGTQPQHF
TRBV7-9,-,TRBJ1-5,-,TGTGCCAGCAGTCGCGTGAATCAGCCCCAGCATTTT,CASSRVNQPQHF
TRBV6-5,-,TRBJ1-5,TRBD1,TGTGCCAGCAGAATGACAGGGGATCAGCCCCAGCATTTT,CASRMTGDQPQHF
TRBV5-1,-,TRBJ2-7,TRBD2,TGCGCCAGCAGACGAGTTAGCGGGAGTGGCTACGAGCAGTACTTC,CASRRVSGSGYEQYF
TRBV12-3/TRBV12-4,-,TRBJ1-1,TRBD1,TGTGCCAGCAGGGGACAGGGTAACACTGAAGCTTTCTTT,CASRGQGNTEAFF
TRBV9,-,TRBJ2-1,TRBD2,TGTGCCAGCAGCGTAGTAGGAGCGGGGGAGCAGTTCTTC,CASSVVGAGEQFF
TRBV7-3,-,TRBJ1-4,-,TGTGCCAGCAGCCTGCCCCCCGTTGTAGAGGAACTGTTTTTT,CASSLPPVVEELFF
TRBV28,-,TRBJ1-5,TRBD1,TGTGCCAGCAGCTCAGACAGGGATTCTTATCAGCCCCAGCATTTT,CASSSDRDSYQPQHF
TRBV28,-,TRBJ1-2,-,TGTGCCAGCAGTGCAGGGGCCTCCGGTAACTATGGCTACACCTTC,CASSAGASGNYGYTF
TRBV28,-,TRBJ2-1,-,TGTGCCAGCAGTTTTCCGGCGGAGCAACAACCGGAGCAGTTCTTC,CASSFPAEQQPEQFF
TRBV5-5,few,TRBJ2-6,-,TGTGCCAGCAGCTGGGGCGGATCTGGGGCCAACGTCCTGACTTTC,CASSWGGSGANVLTF
TRBV5-1,-,TRBJ1-1,-,TGCGCCAGCAGCTTTCTGGTACAGGGAGACACTGAAGCTTTCTTT,CASSFLVQGDTEAFF
TRBV7-2,-,TRBJ2-3,-,TGTGCCAGCAGCTTAGCGCCAGGGGCAGATACGCAGTATTTT,CASSLAPGADTQYF
TRBV4-1,-,TRBJ1-2,TRBD1,TGCGCCAGCAGTAGAGGGGACAGGGTTAACTATGGCTACACCTTC,CASSRGDRVNYGYTF
TRBV28,-,TRBJ1-5,-,TGTGCCGCCCAAGGGAGGGTCCGACAGCCCCAGCATTTT,CAAQGRVRQPQHF
TRBV2,once,TRBJ1-1,-,TGTGCCAGCAGAGGACAGCCTGACGAAGCTTTCTTT,CASRGQPDEAFF
TRBV19,-,TRBJ2-5,TRBD1,TGTGCCAGTACTAGAGCCGGGACAGCGAGGGAGACCCAGTACTTC,CASTRAGTARETQYF
TRBV2,-,TRBJ1-4,TRBD1,TGTGCCACCACTTACAGGGGAACTAATGAAAAACTGTTTTTT,CATTYRGTNEKLFF
TRBV14,-,TRBJ1-2,TRBD1,TGTGCCAGCAGCCGTCGACAGGGGCCCTTTGAATTTGGCTACACCTTC,CASSRRQGPFEFGYTF
TRBV5-4,-,TRBJ2-2,TRBD1,TGTGCCAGCAGCCCCGGACAGGGGGCGAACACCGGGGAGCTGTTTTTT,CASSPGQGANTGELFF
TRBV28,-,TRBJ2-1,TRBD1,TGTGCCAGCAGTTTAGAGGGACAGGTTTACCACAATGAGCAGTTCTTC,CASSLEGQVYHNEQFF
TRBV3-1/TRBV3-2,-,TRBJ1-2,-,TGTGCCAGCAGCCCCCGAAGCAACTATGGCTACACCTTC,CASSPRSNYGYTF
TRBV27,-,TRBJ2-1,-,TGTGCCAGCAGTTGGAGGGATGAGCAGTTCTTC,CASSWRDEQFF
TRBV6-5,-,TRBJ2-3,-,TGTGCCAGCAGTTACGAGACAGGAATCACAGATACGCAGTATTTT,CASSYETGITDTQYF